These T cell receptor beta chains were read from a single sample in a study of multiple sclerosis patients with progressive multifocal leukoencephalopathy. The repertoire was sequenced with immunoSEQ multiplex PCR; TCRdb's copy has only in-frame clones and lacks some. The sample lists roughly 34,000 clones, approximately 84% occurring once. Sequencing was performed on PBMCs, taken from a patient treated with natalizumab. The receptors originated from a human donor with progressive multifocal leukoencephalopathy. CDR3s include the opening cysteine and the closing phenylalanine or tryptophan. The order of the fields is V gene, J gene, clone size, D gene, CDR3 DNA, CDR3 protein. D genes are given only for firm matches. Size is stated for part of the rows, as once, few or many counts, or as a class when the clone is expanded.

TRBV11-2	TRBJ1-1	NA	TRBD1	TGTGCCAGCAGCTTACTGGACAGGGGGAACACTGAAGCTTTCTTT	CASSLLDRGNTEAFF
TRBV9	TRBJ1-5	once	NA	TGTGCCAGCAGCGTAGGTGGGGGGAATCAGCCCCAGCATTTT	CASSVGGGNQPQHF
TRBV7-9	TRBJ1-1	NA	TRBD1	TGTGCCAGCAGCTTAGGGGTCGCGACAGGGATGAACACTGAAGCTTTCTTT	CASSLGVATGMNTEAFF
TRBV11-2	TRBJ2-2	NA	NA	TGTGCCAGCAGCTTCGGCATGTCCGGGGAGCTGTTTTTT	CASSFGMSGELFF
TRBV6-1	TRBJ1-5	few	TRBD1	TGTGCCAGCAGTGATGAGACAGGGGGCCATCAGCCCCAGCATTTT	CASSDETGGHQPQHF
TRBV7-6	TRBJ2-1	NA	TRBD2	TGTGCCAGCAGCTTCTCCGGGAGGGATGAGCAGTTCTTC	CASSFSGRDEQFF
TRBV7-2	TRBJ2-4	NA	NA	TGTGCCAGCAGCTACACAGGCGGGGTAAAAAACATTCAGTACTTC	CASSYTGGVKNIQYF
TRBV7-2	TRBJ2-7	NA	TRBD1	TGTGCCAGCAGCCTAAGGACAGGTTCCTACGAGCAGTACTTC	CASSLRTGSYEQYF
TRBV7-2	TRBJ1-5	NA	TRBD1	TGTGCCAGCAGCGGGCAGGGACAGGGCAATCAGCCCCAGCATTTT	CASSGQGQGNQPQHF
TRBV21-1	TRBJ2-2	NA	NA	TGTGCCAGCAGCAAATGCCGATACCGCGACGGGGAGCTGTTTTTT	CASSKCRYRDGELFF
TRBV5-8	TRBJ1-2	once	NA	TGTGCCAGCAGCTTGGGACAGAACGGCTACACCTTC	CASSLGQNGYTF
TRBV19	TRBJ1-1	NA	NA	TGTGCCAGTAAGCGCCGGGTGAACACTGAAGCTTTCTTT	CASKRRVNTEAFF
TRBV5-6	TRBJ1-3	NA	NA	TGTGCCAGCAGACCGGGCCGCACCAACGGAAACACCATATATTTT	CASRPGRTNGNTIYF
TRBV27	TRBJ1-5	few	NA	TGTGCCAGCAGTTGGGGGACAAGCAATCAGCCCCAGCATTTT	CASSWGTSNQPQHF
TRBV5-1	TRBJ2-2	NA	TRBD2	TGCGCCAGCAGCACACGACTAGCGGGGAACACCGGGGAGCTGTTTTTT	CASSTRLAGNTGELFF
TRBV7-8	TRBJ2-1	NA	TRBD2	TGTGCCAGCAGACGGCTAGCGGGAGGTTACAATGAGCAGTTCTTC	CASRRLAGGYNEQFF
TRBV11-3	TRBJ2-4	NA	NA	TGTGCCAGCAGCTTAGATCGAAGCACTGCGGACATTCAGTACTTC	CASSLDRSTADIQYF
TRBV7-9	TRBJ2-3	NA	NA	TGTGCCAGCAGCTCGATGACGGTAGACACAGATACGCAGTATTTT	CASSSMTVDTDTQYF
TRBV11-3	TRBJ2-1	NA	TRBD2	TGTGCCAGCAGCCGAGGGGGACTAGCGGGAGGGCACAATGAGCAGTTCTTC	CASSRGGLAGGHNEQFF
TRBV10-3	TRBJ1-1	NA	NA	TGTGCCATCGGGGACGGGAACACTGAAGCTTTCTTT	CAIGDGNTEAFF
TRBV29-1	TRBJ1-5	NA	NA	TGCAGCGTTAGGGGCGGGAGGGATCAGCCCCAGCATTTT	CSVRGGRDQPQHF
TRBV5-6	TRBJ1-3	NA	NA	TGTGCCAGCAGCTTGCGGAGTCCTGGAAACACCATATATTTT	CASSLRSPGNTIYF